This T cell receptor beta chain was sequenced for a study of CD8 T cells in ankylosing spondylitis. Study-level points and caveats: Disease-linked clones proved CD8+ and comparatively uncommon in peripheral blood. Matched synovial fluid from ankylosing spondylitis patients was reported to be enriched for disease-linked clones. One TCR beta motif, made up of roughly eight highly homologous variants, appeared characteristic of ankylosing spondylitis blood.

This clonotype has at least ten counts. Its specificity is unknown. This CDR3 has 18 residues. Germline CDR1 reads MNHEY; CDR2 reads SMNVEV (reference sequence). J gave up 4 bases and V 4 bases, and 12 bases lay outside the gene matches. Molecular-barcoded quantitative 5'-RACE produced these TCR beta libraries. TCRdb reprocessed the 5' RACE reads via MiXCR and lists one record per CDR3 protein. The sample yields around 150,000 distinct CDR3 sequences, 18% seen once. Sequenced: blood, either unsorted or a sorted T cell fraction (not recorded which). This sequence was found in a male donor with ankylosing spondylitis or in good health (not recorded which). The chain carries TRBV27 and TRBJ1-4; 10 nucleotides match TRBD1. The CDR3 here is CASSSRGTGVVRNEKLFF. The CDR3 coding sequence is TGTGCCAGCAGTTCAAGAGGGACAGGGGTGGTGCGTAATGAAAAACTGTTTTTT.